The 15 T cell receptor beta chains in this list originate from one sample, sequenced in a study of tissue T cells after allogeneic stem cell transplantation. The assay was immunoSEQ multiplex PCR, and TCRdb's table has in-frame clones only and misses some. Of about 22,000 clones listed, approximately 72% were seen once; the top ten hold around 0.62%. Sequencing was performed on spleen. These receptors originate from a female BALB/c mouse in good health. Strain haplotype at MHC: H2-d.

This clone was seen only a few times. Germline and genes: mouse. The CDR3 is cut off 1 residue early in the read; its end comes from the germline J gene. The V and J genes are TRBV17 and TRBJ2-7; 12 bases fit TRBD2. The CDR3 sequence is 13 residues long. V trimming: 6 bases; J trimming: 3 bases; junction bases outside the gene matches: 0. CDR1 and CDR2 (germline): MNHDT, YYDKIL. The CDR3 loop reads CASRDWGGYEQYF. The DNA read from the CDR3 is TGTGCTAGCAGGGACTGGGGGGGCTATGAACAGTAC.

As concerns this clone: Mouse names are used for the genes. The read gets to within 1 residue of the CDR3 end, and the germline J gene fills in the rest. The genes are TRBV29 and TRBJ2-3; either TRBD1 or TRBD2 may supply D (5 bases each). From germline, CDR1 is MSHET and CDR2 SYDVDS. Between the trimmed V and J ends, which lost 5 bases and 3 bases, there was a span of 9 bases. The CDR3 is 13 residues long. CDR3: CASSPGTAETLYF. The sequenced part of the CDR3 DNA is TGTGCTAGCAGTCCCGGGACGGCAGAAACGCTGTAT.

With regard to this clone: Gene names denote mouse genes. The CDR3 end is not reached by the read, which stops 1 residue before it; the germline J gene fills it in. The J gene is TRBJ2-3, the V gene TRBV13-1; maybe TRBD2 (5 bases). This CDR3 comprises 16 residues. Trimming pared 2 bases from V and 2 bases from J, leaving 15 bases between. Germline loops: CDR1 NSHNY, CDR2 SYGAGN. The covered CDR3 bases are TGTGCCAGCAGTGAGCCGACTGAGGCTTTTGCAGAAACGCTGTAT. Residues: CASSEPTEAFAETLY. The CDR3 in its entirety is CASSEPTEAFAETLYF.

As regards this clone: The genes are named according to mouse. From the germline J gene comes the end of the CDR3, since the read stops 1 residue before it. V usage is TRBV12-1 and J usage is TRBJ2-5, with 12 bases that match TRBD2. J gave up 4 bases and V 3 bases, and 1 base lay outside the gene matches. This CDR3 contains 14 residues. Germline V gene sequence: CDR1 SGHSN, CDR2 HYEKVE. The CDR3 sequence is CASSRTGGEDTQYF. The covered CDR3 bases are TGTGCCAGCTCTAGGACTGGGGGGGAAGACACCCAGTAC.

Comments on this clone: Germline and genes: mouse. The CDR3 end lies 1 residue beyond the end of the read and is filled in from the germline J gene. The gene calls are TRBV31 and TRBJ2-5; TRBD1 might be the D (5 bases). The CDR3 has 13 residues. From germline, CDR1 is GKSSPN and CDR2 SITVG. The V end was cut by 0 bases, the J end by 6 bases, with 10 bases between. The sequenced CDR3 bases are TGTGCCTGGAGTCTAGCCAGGGAGGACACCCAGTAC. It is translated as CAWSLAREDTQY. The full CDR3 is CAWSLAREDTQYF.

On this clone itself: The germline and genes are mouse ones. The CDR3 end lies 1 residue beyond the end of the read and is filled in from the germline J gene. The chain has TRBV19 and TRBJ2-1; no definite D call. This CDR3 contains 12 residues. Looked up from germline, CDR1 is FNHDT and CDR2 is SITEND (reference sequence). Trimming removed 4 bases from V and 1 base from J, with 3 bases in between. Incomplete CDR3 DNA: TGTGCCAGCAGTCAGAACTATGCTGAGCAGTTC. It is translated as CASSQNYAEQF. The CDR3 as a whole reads CASSQNYAEQFF.

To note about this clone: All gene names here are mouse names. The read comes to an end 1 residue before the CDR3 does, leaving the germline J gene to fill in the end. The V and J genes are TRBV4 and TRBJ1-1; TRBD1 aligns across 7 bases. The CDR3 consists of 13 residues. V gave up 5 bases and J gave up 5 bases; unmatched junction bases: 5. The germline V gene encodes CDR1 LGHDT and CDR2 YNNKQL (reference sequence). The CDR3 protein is CASSTRGQTEVFF. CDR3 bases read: TGTGCCAGCAGCACTCGGGGACAGACAGAAGTCTTC.

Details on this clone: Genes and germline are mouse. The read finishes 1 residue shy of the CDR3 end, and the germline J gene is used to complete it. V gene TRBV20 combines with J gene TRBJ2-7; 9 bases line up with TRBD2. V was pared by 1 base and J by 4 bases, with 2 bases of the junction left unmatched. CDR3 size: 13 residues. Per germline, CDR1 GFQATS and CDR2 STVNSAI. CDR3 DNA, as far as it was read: TGTGGTGCTAGGGTACTGGGGGGTTATGAACAGTAC. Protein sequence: CGARVLGGYEQY. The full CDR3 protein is CGARVLGGYEQYF.

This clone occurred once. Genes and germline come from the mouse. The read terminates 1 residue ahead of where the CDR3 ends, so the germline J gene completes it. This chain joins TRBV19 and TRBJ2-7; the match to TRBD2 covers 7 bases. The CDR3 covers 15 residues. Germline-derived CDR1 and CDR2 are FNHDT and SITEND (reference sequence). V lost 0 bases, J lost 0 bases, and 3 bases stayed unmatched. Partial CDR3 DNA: TGTGCCAGCAGTATAGCCTGGGGGTTCTCCTATGAACAGTAC. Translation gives CASSIAWGFSYEQY. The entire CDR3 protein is CASSIAWGFSYEQYF.

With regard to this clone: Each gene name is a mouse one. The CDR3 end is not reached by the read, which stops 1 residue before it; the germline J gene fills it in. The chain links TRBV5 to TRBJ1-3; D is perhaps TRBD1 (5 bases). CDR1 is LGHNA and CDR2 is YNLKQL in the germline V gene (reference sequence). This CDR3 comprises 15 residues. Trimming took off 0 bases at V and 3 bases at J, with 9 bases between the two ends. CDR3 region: CASSQDLGVGNTLYF. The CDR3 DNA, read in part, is TGTGCCAGCAGCCAAGATTTAGGGGTTGGAAATACGCTCTAT.

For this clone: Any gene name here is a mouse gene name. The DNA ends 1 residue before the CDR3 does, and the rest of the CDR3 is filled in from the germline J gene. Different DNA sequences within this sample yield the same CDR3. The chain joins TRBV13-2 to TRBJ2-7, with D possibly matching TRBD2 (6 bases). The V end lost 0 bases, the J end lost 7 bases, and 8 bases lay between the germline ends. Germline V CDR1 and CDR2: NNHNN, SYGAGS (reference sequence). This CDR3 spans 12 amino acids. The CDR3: CASGDGGGEQYF. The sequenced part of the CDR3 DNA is TGTGCCAGCGGTGATGGCGGGGGGGAACAGTAC.

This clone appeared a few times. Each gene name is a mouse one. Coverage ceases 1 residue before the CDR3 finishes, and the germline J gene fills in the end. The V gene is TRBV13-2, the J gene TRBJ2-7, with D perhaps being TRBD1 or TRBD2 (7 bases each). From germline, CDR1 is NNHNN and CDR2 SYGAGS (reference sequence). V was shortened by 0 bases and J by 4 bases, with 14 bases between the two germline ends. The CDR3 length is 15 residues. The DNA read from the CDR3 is TGTGCCAGCGGTGATGCGGCAGGGGGGGGTTATGAACAGTAC. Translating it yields CASGDAAGGGYEQY. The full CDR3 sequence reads CASGDAAGGGYEQYF.

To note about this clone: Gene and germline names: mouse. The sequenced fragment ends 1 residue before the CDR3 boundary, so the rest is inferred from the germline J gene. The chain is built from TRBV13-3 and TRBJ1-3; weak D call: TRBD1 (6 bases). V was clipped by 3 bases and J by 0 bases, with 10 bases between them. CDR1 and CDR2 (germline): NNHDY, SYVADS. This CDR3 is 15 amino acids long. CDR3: CASSARQVSGNTLYF. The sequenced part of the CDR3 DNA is TGTGCCAGCAGTGCCCGACAGGTTTCTGGAAATACGCTCTAT.

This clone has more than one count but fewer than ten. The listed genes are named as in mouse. The part of the CDR3 DNA that was read is TGTGCCAGCGGGGCGACTGGGGGGCTTTATGAACAGTAC. This translates into CASGATGGLYEQY. The entire CDR3 protein is CASGATGGLYEQYF. The chain uses TRBV13-2 and TRBJ2-7; 10 nucleotides match TRBD2. The read ends 1 residue before the CDR3 terminus; that terminus is restored from the germline J gene. The CDR3 is 14 amino acids. Trimming took 5 bases from V and 4 from J; bases not matched to a gene: 6. Germline loops: CDR1 NNHNN, CDR2 SYGAGS (reference sequence).

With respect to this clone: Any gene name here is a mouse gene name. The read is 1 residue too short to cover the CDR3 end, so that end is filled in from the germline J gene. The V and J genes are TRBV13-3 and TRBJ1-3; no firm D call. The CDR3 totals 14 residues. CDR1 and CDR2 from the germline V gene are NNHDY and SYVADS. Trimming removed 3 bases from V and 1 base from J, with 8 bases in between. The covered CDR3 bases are TGTGCCAGCAGTGCGCGGGGATCTGGAAATACGCTCTAT. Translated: CASSARGSGNTLY. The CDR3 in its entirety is CASSARGSGNTLYF.